This passage covers 12 T cell receptor beta chains from one sample sequenced in a study of T cells in Graves' hyperthyroidism and ophthalmopathy. Amplification of TCR beta CDR3 regions used RNA as the template. Researchers ran a first-round RT-PCR on the TCR CDR3 using the HTBI primer set. TCRdb re-derived calls from the multiplex PCR reads in MiXCR, one entry per CDR3 protein. Among 600,000 or so distinct CDR3 sequences listed, approximately 14% were seen once. Specimen: blood. The receptors shown here come from a woman aged 18-29 years with Graves' ophthalmopathy.

This clonotype has more than one count but fewer than ten. The CDR3 sequence is CASSIDPLKGQPQHF. The CDR3 DNA follows: TGTGCCAGTAGTATAGACCCCTTAAAGGGTCAGCCCCAGCATTTT. This chain joins TRBV19 and TRBJ1-5; unclear D gene. V lost 0 bases and J 6 bases, leaving 12 bases between the germline ends. The CDR3 is 15 residues long. Germline assignment: CDR1 LNHDA and CDR2 SQIVND (reference sequence).

This clonotype occurred many times. The chain carries TRBV12-3 or TRBV12-4 and TRBJ1-5; 7 nucleotides agree with TRBD1. The CDR3 has 14 residues. Unmatched junction bases numbered 6, after V lost 7 bases and J lost 3 bases. The chain's CDR3 is CASTGDSHNQPQHF. In nucleotides, the CDR3 is TGTGCCAGCACCGGGGACAGCCACAATCAGCCCCAGCATTTT.

There are many counts of this clonotype. This chain connects TRBV11-3 to TRBJ1-1; 11 bases are shared with TRBD1. The CDR3 runs to 15 residues. V shed 4 bases and J 4 bases; nucleotides not matched to a gene: 5. The V gene's germline CDR1 is SGHNT and CDR2 YENEEA. The CDR3 DNA is TGTGCCAGCAGCTGGGGGACAGGGGGTTCCACTGAAGCTTTCTTT. This gives the protein CASSWGTGGSTEAFF.

This clonotype was picked up many times. The rearrangement links TRBV7-9 to TRBJ2-1; tentatively, D is TRBD1 (5 bases). Germline CDR1 SEHNR, CDR2 FQNEAQ (reference sequence). The CDR3 has 17 amino acids. The germline V and J ends were trimmed by 4 bases and 6 bases, with 22 bases remaining between them. In DNA, the CDR3 is TGTGCCAGCAGCTCACGACAGACATCGACCTCACGCAATGAGCAGTTCTTC. Its translation: CASSSRQTSTSRNEQFF.

This clonotype was seen at least ten times. This chain connects TRBV20-1 to TRBJ2-3, with D unclear. Germline CDR1 and CDR2: DFQATT and SNEGSKA (reference sequence). The CDR3 has 13 amino acids. V was cut by 2 bases and J by 2 bases, with 8 bases left in between. DNA of the CDR3: TGCAGTGCTAGACGTACTGCCACAGATACGCAGTATTTT. The encoded protein is CSARRTATDTQYF.

This clonotype was seen repeatedly, ten times or more. The chain carries TRBV11-2 and TRBJ2-3; no definite D call. The germline V and J ends were trimmed by 1 base and 4 bases, with 6 bases remaining between them. Germline lookup yields CDR1 SGHAT and CDR2 FQNNGV. The CDR3 runs to 13 residues. In nucleotides, the CDR3 is TGTGCCAGCAGCTTAGTAAGGGCAGATACGCAGTATTTT. This codes for CASSLVRADTQYF.

This clonotype was observed at least ten times. The V gene is TRBV27, the J gene TRBJ2-1; 7 bases are shared with TRBD2. The V gene end was trimmed by 2 bases and the J gene end by 6 bases; junction bases not matched to a gene: 7. The CDR3 has 15 residues. Germline V gene lookup returns CDR1 MNHEY and CDR2 SMNVEV (reference sequence). Here the CDR3 reads CASSLGTIDFNEQFF. The DNA for the CDR3 is TGTGCCAGCAGTTTAGGGACTATCGATTTCAATGAGCAGTTCTTC.

In this sample, this clonotype turned up many times. The chain employs TRBV7-9 and TRBJ1-1; D is possibly TRBD1 (6 bases). CDR1 and CDR2 (germline): SEHNR, FQNEAQ (reference sequence). With 5 bases removed from V and 7 bases from J, the gap between germline ends came to 14 bases. CDR3 size: 13 residues. The CDR3 sequence is CASSPRTAGEAFF. In DNA, the CDR3 is TGTGCCAGCAGCCCTCGGACAGCCGGTGAAGCTTTCTTT. The variable domain in full, completed from reference TRBV7-9 and TRBJ1-1, reads DTGVSQNPRHKITKRGQNVTFRCDPISEHNRLYWYRQTLGQGPEFLTYFQNEAQLEKSRLLSDRFSAERPKGSFSTLEIQRTEQGDSAMYLCASSPRTAGEAFFGQGTRLTVV.

The chain has TRBV28 and TRBJ1-6, with D perhaps matching TRBD1 (6 bases). Per germline, CDR1 MDHEN and CDR2 SYDVKM. The CDR3 loop spans 18 amino acids. V lost 6 bases to trimming and J lost 8 bases, with 26 bases between them. CDR3 nucleotides: TGTGCCAGCAGCTCTTTCAGCCTTCAGACCTCAGGGGATTCACCCCTCCACTTT. Its protein product is CASSSFSLQTSGDSPLHF.

The rearrangement links TRBV27 to TRBJ1-6; D might be TRBD1 (6 bases). CDR1 and CDR2 from the germline V gene are MNHEY and SMNVEV (reference sequence). V gave up 2 bases and J gave up 6 bases, with 8 bases separating them. There are 14 residues in the CDR3. CDR3 sequence: CASSLGQINSPLHF. CDR3 coding DNA: TGTGCCAGCAGTTTAGGACAGATTAATTCACCCCTCCACTTT.

This clonotype was counted at least ten times. The chain is built from TRBV10-3 and TRBJ2-7; 10 bases match TRBD1. The CDR3 spans 15 residues. Germline loops: CDR1 ENHRY, CDR2 SYGVKD. Trimming took 10 bases from V and 5 from J; bases not matched to a gene: 14. Written as DNA, the CDR3 is TGTGCCACCGCAGGGACAGGGGAAGGAGGACACGAGCAGTACTTC. This encodes CATAGTGEGGHEQYF.

V and J are TRBV20-1 and TRBJ2-1; TRBD2 matches at 8 bases. Trimming took 5 bases from V and 6 from J; bases not matched to a gene: 12. Germline V gives CDR1 DFQATT, CDR2 SNEGSKA (reference sequence). CDR3 length: 15 amino acids. The CDR3 loop reads CSAEVGGRTINEQFF. The CDR3, as DNA: TGCAGTGCTGAGGTAGGCGGGAGGACTATCAATGAGCAGTTCTTC.